This passage covers 4 T cell receptor beta chains from one sample sequenced in a study of blood T cell repertoires in COVID-19. Method: immunoSEQ multiplex PCR; TCRdb's copy keeps in-frame clones and lacks some. Among approximately 280,000 clones listed, 89% were seen once. The sample consisted of peripheral blood. These receptor sequences come from a woman aged 55-69 years with acute or convalescent COVID-19.

J is TRBJ1-1 and V is TRBV5-1; D gene uncertain. V gave up 0 bases and J gave up 0 bases, with 3 bases separating them. Germline CDR1 SGHRS, CDR2 YFSETQ. The CDR3 length is 13 residues. The CDR3 sequence is CASSLVVNTEAFF. CDR3 coding DNA: TGCGCCAGCAGCTTGGTAGTGAACACTGAAGCTTTCTTT.

This clone was observed a few times. This chain links TRBV15 with TRBJ2-7; 9 bases are shared with TRBD2. V was clipped by 5 bases and J by 4 bases; unmatched bases: 6. The CDR3 totals 14 residues. Germline assignment: CDR1 LNHNV and CDR2 YYDKDF (reference sequence). CDR3 bases: TGTGCCACCAGCTTAGCGGGAGACAGTTACGAGCAGTACTTC. It is translated as CATSLAGDSYEQYF.

The V call is TRBV9, the J call TRBJ2-3, with D tentatively TRBD1 (5 bases). Germline CDR1 SGDLS, CDR2 YYNGEE. The CDR3 consists of 15 residues. The V end was cut by 0 bases, the J end by 6 bases, with 14 bases between. The CDR3 loop is CASSVAVAGIDTQYF. The CDR3 coding sequence is TGTGCCAGCAGCGTAGCTGTGGCAGGGATTGATACGCAGTATTTT. The whole variable domain, remainder taken from reference TRBV9 and TRBJ2-3, is DSGVTQTPKHLITATGQRVTLRCSPRSGDLSVYWYQQSLDQGLQFLIQYYNGEERAKGNILERFSAQQFPDLHSELNLSSLELGDSALYFCASSVAVAGIDTQYFGPGTRLTVL.

The genes are TRBV18 and TRBJ1-5; D gene ambiguous. This CDR3 is 16 amino acids long. Trimming left V 4 bases short and J 4 bases short, with 17 bases between. Germline CDR1 is KGHSH and CDR2 is LQKENI. CDR3 coding DNA: TGTGCCAGCTCACTGGGAGGTCCACAGACAAATCAGCCCCAGCATTTT. It codes for CASSLGGPQTNQPQHF.